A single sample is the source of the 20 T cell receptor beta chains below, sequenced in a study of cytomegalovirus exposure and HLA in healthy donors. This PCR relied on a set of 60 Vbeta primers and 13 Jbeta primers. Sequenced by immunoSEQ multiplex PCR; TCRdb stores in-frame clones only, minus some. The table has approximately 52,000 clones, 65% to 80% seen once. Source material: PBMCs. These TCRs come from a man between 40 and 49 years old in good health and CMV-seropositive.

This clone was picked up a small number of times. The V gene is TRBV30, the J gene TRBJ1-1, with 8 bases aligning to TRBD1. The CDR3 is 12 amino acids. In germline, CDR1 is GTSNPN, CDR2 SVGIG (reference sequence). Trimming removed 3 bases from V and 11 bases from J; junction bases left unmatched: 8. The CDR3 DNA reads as TGTGCCTGGAGCCAGGGGGCCAGATGGGCTTTCTTT. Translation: CAWSQGARWAFF. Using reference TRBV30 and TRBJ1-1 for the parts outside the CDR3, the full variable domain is SQTIHQWPATLVQPVGSPLSLECTVEGTSNPNLYWYRQAAGRGLQLLFYSVGIGQISSEVPQNLSASRPQDRQFILSSKKLLLSDSGFYLCAWSQGARWAFFGQGTRLTVV.

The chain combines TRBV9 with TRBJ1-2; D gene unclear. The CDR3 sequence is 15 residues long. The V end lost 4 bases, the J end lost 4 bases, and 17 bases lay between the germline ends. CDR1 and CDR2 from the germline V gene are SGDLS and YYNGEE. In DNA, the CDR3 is TGTGCCAGCAGCTCTAGTTTAAGGTCCCGCTATGGCTACACCTTC. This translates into CASSSSLRSRYGYTF.

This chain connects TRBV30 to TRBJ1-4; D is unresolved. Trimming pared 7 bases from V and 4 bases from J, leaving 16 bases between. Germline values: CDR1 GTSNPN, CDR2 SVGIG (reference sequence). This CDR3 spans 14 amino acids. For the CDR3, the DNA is TGTGCCTTTTTATTCGGAGGCTTTAATGAAAAACTGTTTTTT. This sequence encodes CAFLFGGFNEKLFF.

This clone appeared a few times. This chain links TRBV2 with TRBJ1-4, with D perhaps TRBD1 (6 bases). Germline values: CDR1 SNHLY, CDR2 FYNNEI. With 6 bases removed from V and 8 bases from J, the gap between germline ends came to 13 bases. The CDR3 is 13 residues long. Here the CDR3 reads CASRYNRAEKLFF. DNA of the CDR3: TGTGCCAGCAGGTACAACAGGGCGGAAAAACTGTTTTTT.

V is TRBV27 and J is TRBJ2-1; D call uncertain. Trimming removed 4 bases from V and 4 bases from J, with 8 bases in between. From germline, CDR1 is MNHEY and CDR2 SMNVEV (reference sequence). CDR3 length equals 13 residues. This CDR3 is CASSSTPYNEQFF. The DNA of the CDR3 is TGTGCCAGCAGTTCGACACCGTACAATGAGCAGTTCTTC.

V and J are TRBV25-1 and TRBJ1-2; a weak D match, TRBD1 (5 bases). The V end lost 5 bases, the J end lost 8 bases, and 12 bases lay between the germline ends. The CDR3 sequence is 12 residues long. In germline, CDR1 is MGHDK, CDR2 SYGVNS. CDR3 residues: CASSSGVGGYTF. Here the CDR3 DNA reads TGTGCCAGCAGTTCGGGGGTGGGGGGCTACACCTTC.

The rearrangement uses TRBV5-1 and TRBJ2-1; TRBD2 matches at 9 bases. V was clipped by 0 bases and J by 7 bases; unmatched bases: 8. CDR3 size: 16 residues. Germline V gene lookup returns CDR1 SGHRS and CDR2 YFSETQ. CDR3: CASSLDGGGANNEQFF. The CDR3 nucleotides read TGCGCCAGCAGCTTGGATGGCGGGGGGGCGAATAATGAGCAGTTCTTC.

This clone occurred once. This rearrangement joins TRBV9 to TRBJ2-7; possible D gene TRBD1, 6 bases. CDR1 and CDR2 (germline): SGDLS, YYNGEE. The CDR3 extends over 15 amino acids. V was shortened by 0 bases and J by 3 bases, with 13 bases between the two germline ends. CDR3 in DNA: TGTGCCAGCAGCGTAGCTACAGGGATAATCTACGAGCAGTACTTC. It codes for CASSVATGIIYEQYF.

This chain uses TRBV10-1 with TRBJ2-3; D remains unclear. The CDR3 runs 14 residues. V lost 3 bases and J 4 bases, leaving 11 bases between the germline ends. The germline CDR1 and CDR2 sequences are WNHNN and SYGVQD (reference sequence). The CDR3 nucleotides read TGCGCCAGCAGTGAATCGGCAGGTGCAGATACGCAGTATTTT. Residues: CASSESAGADTQYF.

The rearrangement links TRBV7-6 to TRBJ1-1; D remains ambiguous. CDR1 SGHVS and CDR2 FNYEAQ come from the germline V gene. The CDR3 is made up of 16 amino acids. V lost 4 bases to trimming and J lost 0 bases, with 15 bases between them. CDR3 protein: CASSSSKTLMNTEAFF. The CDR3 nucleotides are TGTGCCAGCAGCTCCTCTAAGACACTCATGAACACTGAAGCTTTCTTT.

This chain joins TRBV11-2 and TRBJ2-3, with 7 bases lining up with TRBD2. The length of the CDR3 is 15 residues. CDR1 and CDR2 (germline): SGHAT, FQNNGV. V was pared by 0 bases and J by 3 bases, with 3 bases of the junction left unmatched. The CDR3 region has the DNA TGTGCCAGCAGCTTAGATCCTAGCGGAACAGATACGCAGTATTTT. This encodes CASSLDPSGTDTQYF. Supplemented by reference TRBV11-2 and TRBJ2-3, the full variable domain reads EAGVAQSPRYKIIEKRQSVAFWCNPISGHATLYWYQQILGQGPKLLIQFQNNGVVDDSQLPKDRFSAERLKGVDSTLKIQPAKLEDSAVYLCASSLDPSGTDTQYFGPGTRLTVL.

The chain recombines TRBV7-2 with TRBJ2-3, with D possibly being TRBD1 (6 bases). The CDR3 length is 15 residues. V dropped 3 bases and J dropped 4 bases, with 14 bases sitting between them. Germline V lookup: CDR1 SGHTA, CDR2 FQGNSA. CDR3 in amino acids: CASSFRAGDPDTQYF. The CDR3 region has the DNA TGTGCCAGCAGCTTTAGGGCAGGGGACCCAGATACGCAGTATTTT.

CDR3 nucleotide sequence: TGTGCCAGCACCCCGCGGGGGGGTTCCACGGATGAGCAGTTCTTC. Translating it yields CASTPRGGSTDEQFF. V and J are TRBV6-6 and TRBJ2-1, with TRBD2 matching over 9 bases. Per germline, CDR1 MNHNY and CDR2 SVGAGI (reference sequence). This CDR3 spans 15 amino acids. The V segment lost 7 bases and the J segment 8 bases; nucleotides outside the gene matches: 12.

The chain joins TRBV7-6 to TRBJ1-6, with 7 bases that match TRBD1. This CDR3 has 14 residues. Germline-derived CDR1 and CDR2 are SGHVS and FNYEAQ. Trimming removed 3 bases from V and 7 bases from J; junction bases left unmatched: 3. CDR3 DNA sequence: TGTGCCAGCAGCTTGGGACAGAAGAATTCACCCCTCCACTTT. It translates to CASSLGQKNSPLHF. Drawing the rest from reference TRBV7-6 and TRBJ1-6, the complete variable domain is GAGVSQSPRYKVTKRGQDVALRCDPISGHVSLYWYRQALGQGPEFLTYFNYEAQQDKSGLPNDRFSAERPEGSISTLTIQRTEQRDSAMYRCASSLGQKNSPLHFGNGTRLTVT.

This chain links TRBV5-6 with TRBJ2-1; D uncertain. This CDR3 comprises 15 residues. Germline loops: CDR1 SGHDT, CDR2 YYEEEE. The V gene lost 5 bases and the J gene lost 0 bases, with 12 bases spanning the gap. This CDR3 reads CASSRVSSSYNEQFF. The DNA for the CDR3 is TGTGCCAGCAGTCGGGTCTCGAGCTCCTACAATGAGCAGTTCTTC.

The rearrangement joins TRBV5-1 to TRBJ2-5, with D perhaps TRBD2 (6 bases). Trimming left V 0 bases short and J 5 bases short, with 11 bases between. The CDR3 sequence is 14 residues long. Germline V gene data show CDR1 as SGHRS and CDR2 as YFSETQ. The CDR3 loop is CASSLVVGGETQYF. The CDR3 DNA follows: TGCGCCAGCAGCTTGGTGGTTGGGGGGGAGACCCAGTACTTC.

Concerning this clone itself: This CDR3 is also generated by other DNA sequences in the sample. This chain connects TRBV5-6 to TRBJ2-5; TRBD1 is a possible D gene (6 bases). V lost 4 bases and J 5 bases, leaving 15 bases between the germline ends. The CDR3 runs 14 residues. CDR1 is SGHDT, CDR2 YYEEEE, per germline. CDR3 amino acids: CASSNRDPQETQYF. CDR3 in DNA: TGTGCCAGCAGCAACAGGGACCCACAGGAGACCCAGTACTTC.

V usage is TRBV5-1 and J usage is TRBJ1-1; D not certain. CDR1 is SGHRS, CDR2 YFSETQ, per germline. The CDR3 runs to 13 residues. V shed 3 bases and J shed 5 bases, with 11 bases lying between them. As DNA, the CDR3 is TGCGCCAGCAGCTCCTCGGGAGGGACTGAAGCTTTCTTT. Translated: CASSSSGGTEAFF.

CDR3 DNA sequence: TGTGCCAGCAGTTTGTCGACAGGCAATGAGCAGTTCTTC. Its translation: CASSLSTGNEQFF. The gene calls are TRBV27 and TRBJ2-1; possibly TRBD1 for D (6 bases). Germline V gene sequence: CDR1 MNHEY, CDR2 SMNVEV (reference sequence). CDR3 length: 13 residues. Trimming pared 3 bases from V and 6 bases from J, leaving 9 bases between.

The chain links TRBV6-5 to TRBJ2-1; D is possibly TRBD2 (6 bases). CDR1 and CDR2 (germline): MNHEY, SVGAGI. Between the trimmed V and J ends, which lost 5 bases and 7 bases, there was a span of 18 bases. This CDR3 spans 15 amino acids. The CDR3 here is CASSPRAQRGNEQFF. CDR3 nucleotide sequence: TGTGCCAGCAGTCCACGGGCCCAACGGGGGAATGAGCAGTTCTTC.